Below, 25 T cell receptor beta chains from the same sample are listed, as sequenced in a study of cytomegalovirus exposure and HLA in healthy donors. Vbeta (60) and Jbeta (13) primers were used in the PCR. Assay used: immunoSEQ multiplex PCR; TCRdb lists only in-frame clones, some missing. This table holds roughly 190,000 clones, around 78% found once. The specimen was PBMCs. Receptor source: a woman aged 25 to 39 in good health and CMV-seropositive.

The chain employs TRBV2 and TRBJ2-7, with D tentatively TRBD2 (5 bases). The germline CDR1 and CDR2 sequences are SNHLY and FYNNEI. Trimming pared 5 bases from V and 0 bases from J, leaving 26 bases between. The length of the CDR3 is 19 residues. The CDR3 coding sequence is TGTGCCAGCAGTTCAAGCATAGGACTTAGCCGCCGGGTCTCCTACGAGCAGTACTTC. Its translation is CASSSSIGLSRRVSYEQYF.

The chain combines TRBV9 with TRBJ2-1, with 8 bases lining up with TRBD2. With V trimmed by 3 bases and J by 4 bases, 15 bases remained unmatched. This CDR3 comprises 18 residues. Looked up from germline, CDR1 is SGDLS and CDR2 is YYNGEE. CDR3 residues: CASSDHFLGGGMYNEQFF. CDR3 bases: TGTGCCAGCAGCGACCACTTCCTTGGCGGGGGGATGTACAATGAGCAGTTCTTC.

This clone was observed a single time. The V call is TRBV28, the J call TRBJ1-5; no reliable D call. This CDR3 has 13 amino acids. Trimming removed 5 bases at V and 4 bases at J, with 9 bases between. The germline V gene encodes CDR1 MDHEN and CDR2 SYDVKM. CDR3 residues: CASSPAGNQPQHF. CDR3 coding DNA: TGTGCCAGCAGTCCCGCGGGGAATCAGCCCCAGCATTTT. Full variable domain (rest looked up from reference TRBV28 and TRBJ1-5): DVKVTQSSRYLVKRTGEKVFLECVQDMDHENMFWYRQDPGLGLRLIYFSYDVKMKEKGDIPEGYSVSREKKERFSLILESASTNQTSMYLCASSPAGNQPQHFGDGTRLSIL.

The genes are TRBV4-3 and TRBJ1-4; the match to TRBD1 covers 7 bases. The CDR3 totals 15 residues. J gave up 5 bases and V 3 bases, and 6 bases lay outside the gene matches. CDR1 LGHNA and CDR2 YSLEER come from the germline V gene. CDR3 sequence (DNA): TGCGCCAGCAGCCATGGGGAGACAGGGAATGAAAAACTGTTTTTT. This translates into CASSHGETGNEKLFF.

This clone was counted once. The chain has TRBV28 and TRBJ1-4; 9 bases align to TRBD1. The CDR3 runs 15 residues. Germline CDR1 MDHEN, CDR2 SYDVKM. Trimming removed 5 bases from V and 8 bases from J; junction bases left unmatched: 9. The CDR3 nucleotides read TGTGCCAGCAGTCGTACGGGACAGGGAGCCGAAAAACTGTTTTTT. Amino acid sequence: CASSRTGQGAEKLFF.

The V gene is TRBV28, the J gene TRBJ1-1, with a weak D call TRBD1 (5 bases). V was pared by 6 bases and J by 7 bases, with 12 bases between. The CDR3 covers 12 residues. CDR1 and CDR2 (germline): MDHEN, SYDVKM. DNA for the CDR3: TGTGCCAGCAGCCCAGGGTTGGGTGAAGCTTTCTTT. Amino acid sequence: CASSPGLGEAFF.

The rearrangement uses TRBV5-1 and TRBJ1-1, with D perhaps TRBD1 (5 bases). Germline assignment: CDR1 SGHRS and CDR2 YFSETQ. V was cut by 4 bases and J by 0 bases, with 13 bases left in between. CDR3 length equals 15 residues. The CDR3 nucleotides are TGCGCCAGCAGCGGCCTGGGACTGATGAACACTGAAGCTTTCTTT. Amino acids: CASSGLGLMNTEAFF.

The chain uses TRBV7-8 and TRBJ2-7; maybe TRBD1 (7 bases). The CDR3 sequence is 15 residues long. Trimming removed 5 bases from V and 2 bases from J, with 16 bases in between. Germline assignment: CDR1 SGHVS and CDR2 FQNEAQ. CDR3 sequence (DNA): TGTGCCAGCAGCCACCGGCAGGGGGGACCCTACGAGCAGTACTTC. It translates to CASSHRQGGPYEQYF.

V is TRBV6-1 and J is TRBJ2-1; 10 bases align to TRBD2. CDR3 length equals 16 residues. CDR1 is MNHNS and CDR2 is SASEGT in the germline V gene. Trimming at V came to 4 bases and at J to 2 bases, leaving 5 bases not matched to a gene. The chain's CDR3 is CASSGGLAQTYNEQFF. CDR3 nucleotide sequence: TGTGCCAGCAGTGGGGGACTAGCGCAGACCTACAATGAGCAGTTCTTC.

The chain uses TRBV29-1 and TRBJ2-7, with TRBD2 matching 7 bases. The germline V gene encodes CDR1 SQVTM and CDR2 ANQGSEA. This CDR3 spans 12 amino acids. V shed 4 bases and J 10 bases; nucleotides not matched to a gene: 10. The CDR3 nucleotides read TGCAGCGTTGGGACGGAGGGAGGGGAACAGTACTTC. Protein product: CSVGTEGGEQYF.

This sequence joins TRBV7-2 and TRBJ2-5; 11 bases are a match to TRBD2. This CDR3 has 15 amino acids. The V and J ends lost 5 bases and 3 bases, in that order; junction bases with no gene match: 5. CDR1 and CDR2 (germline): SGHTA, FQGNSA. The CDR3 region has the DNA TGTGCCAGCAGCCATAGCGGGAGGGGGAAAGAGACCCAGTACTTC. This translates into CASSHSGRGKETQYF.

This CDR3 reads CATPPPSGGDTQYF. The CDR3 coding sequence is TGTGCCACTCCCCCCCCTAGCGGGGGAGATACGCAGTATTTT. The rearrangement joins TRBV30 to TRBJ2-3, with 10 positions matching TRBD2. Germline CDR1 and CDR2: GTSNPN and SVGIG (reference sequence). The J segment lost 5 bases and the V segment lost 8 bases, leaving 10 bases of the junction unmatched. The length of the CDR3 is 14 residues.

The chain employs TRBV6-6 and TRBJ2-1, with D possibly being TRBD2 (5 bases). CDR3 length: 16 amino acids. With 0 bases removed from V and 0 bases from J, the gap between germline ends came to 9 bases. Germline CDR1 and CDR2: MNHNY and SVGAGI (reference sequence). CDR3 nucleotides: TGTGCCAGCAGTTACTCGATAGGGAGCTCCTACAATGAGCAGTTCTTC. Translation gives CASSYSIGSSYNEQFF.

The chain has TRBV27 and TRBJ1-5, with D perhaps TRBD1 (6 bases). In germline, CDR1 is MNHEY, CDR2 SMNVEV (reference sequence). This CDR3 contains 19 residues. The V end lost 6 bases, the J end lost 0 bases, and 24 bases lay between the germline ends. CDR3 sequence reads: CASSPGLGTTLYSNQPQHF. Written as DNA, the CDR3 is TGTGCCAGCAGCCCCGGTTTGGGGACAACCCTTTATAGCAATCAGCCCCAGCATTTT.

The gene calls are TRBV7-9 and TRBJ2-3, with 9 nucleotides matching TRBD2. CDR1 is SEHNR and CDR2 is FQNEAQ in the germline V gene (reference sequence). CDR3 length: 16 amino acids. V dropped 3 bases and J dropped 4; count of bases not matched to a gene: 8. The CDR3 loop is CASSFSGGNWADTQYF. The CDR3 nucleotides are TGTGCCAGCAGCTTTAGCGGGGGAAACTGGGCAGATACGCAGTATTTT.

The chain couples TRBV10-3 to TRBJ1-4, with 7 bases lining up with TRBD1. Germline CDR1 is ENHRY and CDR2 is SYGVKD. V dropped 3 bases and J dropped 7; count of bases not matched to a gene: 11. This CDR3 has 16 residues. CDR3 sequence reads: CAISEGQGVGSEKLFF. CDR3 in DNA: TGTGCCATCAGTGAAGGTCAGGGGGTCGGTAGTGAAAAACTGTTTTTT.

V usage is TRBV7-6 and J usage is TRBJ2-7; possible D gene TRBD2, 6 bases. Trimming removed 1 base from V and 3 bases from J, with 13 bases in between. This CDR3 comprises 15 residues. Germline V CDR1 and CDR2: SGHVS, FNYEAQ. In DNA, the CDR3 is TGTGCCAGCAGCTTAGAAGGCGGGGTTTACTACGAGCAGTACTTC. As protein: CASSLEGGVYYEQYF.

This chain joins TRBV9 and TRBJ2-3; 7 bases fit TRBD1. Looked up from germline, CDR1 is SGDLS and CDR2 is YYNGEE. V was clipped by 0 bases and J by 2 bases; unmatched bases: 9. The CDR3 extends over 17 amino acids. CDR3 in DNA: TGTGCCAGCAGCGTAGATCCTCCGGGACAGCTCACAGATACGCAGTATTTT. Its protein product is CASSVDPPGQLTDTQYF.

The chain recombines TRBV7-8 with TRBJ2-7; 12 bases line up with TRBD2. With 1 base clipped from V and 2 bases from J, the junction kept 6 bases outside the gene matches. Germline V gives CDR1 SGHVS, CDR2 FQNEAQ. The CDR3 length is 17 residues. The CDR3 sequence: CASSLGETSGSPYEQYF. CDR3 bases: TGTGCCAGCAGCTTAGGCGAGACTAGCGGGAGTCCCTACGAGCAGTACTTC.

The gene calls are TRBV5-1 and TRBJ1-1, with TRBD1 matching 9 bases. In germline, CDR1 is SGHRS, CDR2 YFSETQ. This CDR3 spans 14 amino acids. V was pared by 2 bases and J by 6 bases, with 5 bases of the junction left unmatched. This CDR3 reads CASSLPGQGSEAFF. The CDR3 DNA reads as TGCGCCAGCAGCTTACCGGGACAGGGCTCTGAAGCTTTCTTT.

The chain joins TRBV25-1 to TRBJ1-4, with a possible D match to TRBD1 (5 bases). This CDR3 has 15 amino acids. V lost 0 bases to trimming and J lost 3 bases, with 8 bases between them. From germline, CDR1 is MGHDK and CDR2 SYGVNS. The CDR3 loop reads CASSEYKGPNEKLFF. The CDR3 region has the DNA TGTGCCAGCAGTGAATATAAGGGGCCTAATGAAAAACTGTTTTTT.

V is TRBV9 and J is TRBJ1-5; unclear D gene. V was pared by 4 bases and J by 0 bases, with 14 bases between. Germline V lookup: CDR1 SGDLS, CDR2 YYNGEE. The CDR3 length is 16 residues. CDR3 sequence reads: CASSPTGRDSNQPQHF. DNA of the CDR3: TGTGCCAGCAGCCCAACGGGGAGGGATAGCAATCAGCCCCAGCATTTT. Complete variable domain (other parts from reference TRBV9 and TRBJ1-5): DSGVTQTPKHLITATGQRVTLRCSPRSGDLSVYWYQQSLDQGLQFLIQYYNGEERAKGNILERFSAQQFPDLHSELNLSSLELGDSALYFCASSPTGRDSNQPQHFGDGTRLSIL.

This chain joins TRBV28 and TRBJ1-2; no reliable D call. In germline, CDR1 is MDHEN, CDR2 SYDVKM. This CDR3 spans 13 amino acids. Deletions cut 6 bases from V and 4 bases from J, with 12 bases between. CDR3 nucleotide sequence: TGTGCCAGCAGGTCACCCTTAGTCTATGGCTACACCTTC. Translating it yields CASRSPLVYGYTF.

The CDR3 DNA is TGTGCCAGCTCAACCTACAGGGGAGATGGCTACACCTTC. Encoded protein: CASSTYRGDGYTF. The V call is TRBV18, the J call TRBJ1-2; 7 bases are a match to TRBD1. The CDR3 runs 13 residues. Germline V CDR1 and CDR2: KGHSH, LQKENI. The V gene end was trimmed by 5 bases and the J gene end by 6 bases; junction bases not matched to a gene: 6.

The rearrangement uses TRBV20-1 and TRBJ1-2; the D is unclear. CDR1 and CDR2 from the germline V gene are DFQATT and SNEGSKA (reference sequence). V lost 1 base and J 8 bases, leaving 8 bases between the germline ends. The CDR3 is made up of 11 amino acids. The CDR3 loop is CSARGAGGYTF. The CDR3 nucleotides read TGCAGTGCTAGAGGGGCGGGAGGCTACACCTTC.